This entry concerns a single T cell receptor (beta chain). This sample was included in a study of blood T cell repertoires in COVID-19. V was clipped by 3 bases and J by 0 bases, with 6 bases between them. Germline lookup yields CDR1 SQVTM and CDR2 ANQGSEA. This CDR3 has 13 residues. The assay was immunoSEQ multiplex PCR, and TCRdb's table has in-frame clones only and misses some. This repertoire shows 45,000 to 60,000 clones, around 72% found once; its top ten account for just under 15%. The sequence derives from a human donor with active or convalescent COVID-19. The donor label of this sample is uncertain. The sequenced sample was peripheral blood. The chain is built from TRBV29-1 and TRBJ1-5; D is perhaps TRBD1 (5 bases). CDR3 loop: CSVDTGSNQPQHF. In DNA form, the CDR3 reads TGCAGCGTTGATACAGGTAGCAATCAGCCCCAGCATTTT.